The 18 T cell receptor beta chains listed next were all sequenced from one sample in a study of molecular identifiers for immune sequencing clone quantification (dated by TCRdb to 2017 to 2018). Library prep was done by PCR. TCRdb records Illumina HiSeq 4000 as the sequencer. TCRdb reran the public reads through fastp at Q25 and MiXCR, keeping productive beta chains. Each CDR3 protein gets just one entry, which takes the most common genes and DNA from the rows behind it. Here the sample has about half a million distinct CDR3 sequences; over 20% occur a single time. Of the sample, about 0.8% falls within the top ten clones. Material for sequencing was naive CD8+ T cells from blood, with Jurkat cell RNA spiked in. The sample's cell subset or site label, in plain terms: FACS-sorted CD8+CD4-CCR7+CD45RA+ naive T cells. Receptor source: a human donor in good health. Some libraries in this study had Jurkat cell RNA spiked in.

The rearrangement uses TRBV20-1 and TRBJ1-3; the D is unclear. Deletions cut 3 bases from V and 0 bases from J, with 6 bases between. The CDR3 loop spans 13 amino acids. Germline values: CDR1 DFQATT, CDR2 SNEGSKA (reference sequence). CDR3 sequence (DNA): TGCAGTGCTAGGAACAGCTCTGGAAACACCATATATTTT. Encoded protein: CSARNSSGNTIYF.

This clonotype was seen repeatedly, ten times or more. J is TRBJ2-7 and V is TRBV20-1, with unresolved D. This CDR3 spans 16 amino acids. The V end was cut by 0 bases, the J end by 0 bases, with 15 bases between. Germline V gene sequence: CDR1 DFQATT, CDR2 SNEGSKA (reference sequence). This CDR3 is CSARDADGESSYEQYF. The CDR3 DNA reads as TGCAGTGCTAGAGATGCGGACGGAGAAAGCTCCTACGAGCAGTACTTC.

The sample holds one count of this clonotype. The junction differs from germline at one of its ends, possibly a read error. The V gene is TRBV4-1, the J gene TRBJ1-5; D not resolved. The CDR3 runs to 15 residues. Germline assignment: CDR1 MGHRA and CDR2 YSYEKL. The CDR3 spells CASSQDRGSNQPQRF. Written as DNA, the CDR3 is TGCGCCAGCAGCCAAGATCGAGGTAGCAATCAGCCCCAGCGTTTT.

A note on this clonotype: This clone may be a read error of a much larger clone one base away. The rearrangement links TRBV6-5 to TRBJ2-7; TRBD2 aligns across 8 bases. CDR3 length equals 13 residues. CDR1 and CDR2 from the germline V gene are MNHEY and SVGAGI. Here the CDR3 reads CASSYAGGYGQYF. Here the CDR3 DNA reads TGTGCCAGCAGTTACGCGGGAGGCTACGGGCAGTACTTC.

This clonotype occurred a few times. The J gene is TRBJ2-5, the V gene TRBV19; weak D call: TRBD2 (5 bases). CDR3 size: 14 residues. Germline V CDR1 and CDR2: LNHDA, SQIVND (reference sequence). V was pared by 5 bases and J by 1 base, with 11 bases between. In nucleotides, the CDR3 is TGTGCCAGTAGTCCACGGGGTACCCAAGAGACCCAGTACTTC. Protein product: CASSPRGTQETQYF.

This clonotype was counted ten times or more. The rearrangement joins TRBV28 to TRBJ2-2, with D possibly matching TRBD1 (5 bases). Germline values: CDR1 MDHEN, CDR2 SYDVKM. The V end lost 3 bases, the J end lost 6 bases, and 8 bases lay between the germline ends. CDR3 length: 13 amino acids. The chain's CDR3 is CASSFSGSGELFF. The CDR3 DNA reads TGTGCCAGCAGTTTTTCAGGGTCCGGGGAGCTGTTTTTT.

This chain connects TRBV29-1 to TRBJ2-1; the D is unclear. V shed 7 bases and J shed 6 bases, with 7 bases lying between them. This CDR3 region has 10 residues. Germline CDR1 and CDR2: SQVTM and ANQGSEA. Written as DNA, the CDR3 is TGCAGCGCCGCTTGCAATGAGCAGTTCTTC. Amino acid sequence: CSAACNEQFF.

This clonotype was found many times. The genes are TRBV15 and TRBJ2-3, with 7 bases identical to TRBD1. The CDR3 runs to 16 residues. Losses at the gene ends were 2 bases for V and 2 bases for J; bases not matched to a gene: 7. The germline CDR1 and CDR2 sequences are LNHNV and YYDKDF (reference sequence). In DNA form, the CDR3 reads TGTGCCACCAGCAGACATAACAGGGGATTCACAGATACGCAGTATTTT. Encoded protein: CATSRHNRGFTDTQYF.

This clonotype was picked up many times. The gene calls are TRBV6-1 and TRBJ1-1; D might be TRBD1 (6 bases). The CDR3 length is 14 residues. Germline V gives CDR1 MNHNS, CDR2 SASEGT. With 8 bases removed from V and 2 bases from J, the gap between germline ends came to 15 bases. Written as DNA, the CDR3 is TGTGCCAGCGGCCAACCGGACAGTAACACTGAAGCTTTCTTT. Protein: CASGQPDSNTEAFF.

The CDR3 DNA follows: TGCGCCAGCAGCGCCGGGACAGGGGGCGCGGACACTGAAGCTTTCTTT. It codes for CASSAGTGGADTEAFF. The chain recombines TRBV5-1 with TRBJ1-1; TRBD1 agrees at 12 bases. Germline V gene sequence: CDR1 SGHRS, CDR2 YFSETQ. The CDR3 is 16 residues long. V shed 4 bases and J 3 bases; nucleotides not matched to a gene: 7.

This clonotype was observed a handful of times. This rearrangement joins TRBV28 to TRBJ2-7; tentative D call: TRBD2 (5 bases). Germline lookup yields CDR1 MDHEN and CDR2 SYDVKM. This CDR3 contains 16 residues. Trimming left V 6 bases short and J 0 bases short, with 18 bases between. The CDR3, as DNA: TGTGCCAGCAGCCACCCTAGAGGGCCGAGCTCCTACGAGCAGTACTTC. Protein: CASSHPRGPSSYEQYF.

V is TRBV2 and J is TRBJ2-5; the match to TRBD1 covers 9 bases. V lost 3 bases and J lost 5; bases outside the gene matches: 10. CDR1 is SNHLY, CDR2 FYNNEI, per germline. This CDR3 has 16 residues. The CDR3 DNA reads as TGTGCCAGCAGTGAGCGTCCGGGACAGGGTTGGGAGACCCAGTACTTC. Its translation is CASSERPGQGWETQYF.

CDR3 bases: TGTGCCAGCAGCACCCCCGGGGGGGCCAACTCCTACGAGCAGTACTTC. This translates into CASSTPGGANSYEQYF. The genes are TRBV25-1 and TRBJ2-7; the match to TRBD2 covers 8 bases. The V and J ends lost 6 bases and 0 bases, in that order; junction bases with no gene match: 10. The CDR3 runs to 16 residues. CDR1 MGHDK and CDR2 SYGVNS come from the germline V gene.

This chain connects TRBV29-1 to TRBJ1-4; no firm D call. The CDR3 length is 13 residues. CDR1 is SQVTM, CDR2 ANQGSEA, per germline. Trimming removed 5 bases at V and 8 bases at J, with 15 bases between. The CDR3 protein is CSVWAGRGEKLFF. CDR3 DNA: TGCAGCGTTTGGGCGGGTCGGGGAGAAAAACTGTTTTTT.

This clonotype occurred many times. The CDR3 DNA reads as TGTGCCTGGACCTTGGACTTTAGCGGGAGTGGTACTCAGTTCTTC. Its translation is CAWTLDFSGSGTQFF. The V call is TRBV30, the J call TRBJ2-1; 9 nucleotides align to TRBD2. The CDR3 runs to 15 residues. Germline CDR1 and CDR2: GTSNPN and SVGIG (reference sequence). V lost 4 bases to trimming and J lost 13 bases; unmatched junction nucleotides: 17.

In DNA form, the CDR3 reads TGTGCCACCAGTCCGGGACGGGGCGTTGGAGATACGCAGTATTTT. As protein: CATSPGRGVGDTQYF. V usage is TRBV24-1 and J usage is TRBJ2-3, with D perhaps being TRBD1 or TRBD2 (5 bases each). V lost 6 bases and J 5 bases, leaving 17 bases between the germline ends. The CDR3 is 15 amino acids. The V gene's germline CDR1 is KGHDR and CDR2 SFDVKD.

The chain recombines TRBV4-1 with TRBJ1-4; D gene uncertain. V was clipped by 0 bases and J by 4 bases, with 18 bases between them. This CDR3 is 18 amino acids long. Germline-derived CDR1 and CDR2 are MGHRA and YSYEKL. In DNA form, the CDR3 reads TGCGCCAGCAGCCAAGAGTTCCGCCCGGGGTCAAGTAATGAAAAACTGTTTTTT. It yields the protein CASSQEFRPGSSNEKLFF.

The chain is built from TRBV7-3 and TRBJ2-7; possible D gene TRBD1, 6 bases. CDR3 length equals 17 residues. Germline values: CDR1 SGHTA, CDR2 FQGTGA. Trimming removed 1 base from V and 6 bases from J, with 22 bases in between. The CDR3 DNA sequence: TGTGCCAGCAGCTTAAGGGCAGGGGCGAGCCCCGACTGCGAGCAGTACTTC. It yields the protein CASSLRAGASPDCEQYF.